This T cell receptor beta chain was observed in a study of control samples from healthy donors and cancer patients. This CDR3 is 10 amino acids long. Germline V gene lookup returns CDR1 GTSNPN and CDR2 SVGIG (reference sequence). Trimming left V 5 bases short and J 5 bases short, with 3 bases between. Profiling relied on immunoSEQ multiplex PCR, and the TCRdb table lists in-frame clones only, not all of them. The sample gives under 450,000 clones, 90% of which show up once; about 6.3% is in the top ten. Specimen: PBMCs. The source is a man between 40 and 49 years old with head and neck cancer. The chain carries TRBV30 and TRBJ2-2; no clear D. DNA for the CDR3: TGTGCCTGGGGGACCGGGGAGCTGTTTTTT. It is translated as CAWGTGELFF.